This TCR beta chain was recovered during a study of cytomegalovirus exposure and HLA in healthy donors (dated by TCRdb to about 2017). About the investigation overall: In an earlier analysis of 587 of the donors, 276 Gb of sequence data and 90 million to 130 million unique TCR beta sequences from about 179 million T cells were reported. About 330 gigabases of sequencing data and 75 million to 85 million unique TCR sequences made up an early release that covered under 750 HLA-typed donors. Of the roughly 390 genotyped donors, roughly 76% were placed in the genetic ancestry cluster associated with self-reported Caucasian donors. The study aimed to test whether signatures of past pathogen exposure could be identified by cataloging public T cell receptors. The T cell repertoires of under 700 subjects were profiled by immunosequencing and related to cytomegalovirus serostatus. In addition to the first cohort of 666 subjects, a separate validation cohort of 120 different subjects was used. The study combined high-throughput TCR immunosequencing, statistical association of individual TCRs with disease status, and machine learning to predict cytomegalovirus infection status. In a later analysis, previously published TCR beta repertoires from 666 donors were re-analyzed and high-resolution HLA genotyping was added so that TCR occurrence patterns could be studied. Rather than drawing on any new phenotypic data, the later analysis identified candidate immune exposures from TCR beta sequences and the way those sequences occurred across donors. To decide whether each TCR beta V gene segment behaved as functional or pseudogenic, an earlier analysis of several hundred of the donors relied on high-throughput TCR beta sequencing. Donor age, sex, ethnicity and CMV serostatus were compiled alongside the repertoire data. A later genetic analysis used genome-wide SNP genotypes for about three fifths of the 666 donors, treating that subset as a discovery cohort. Every repertoire in the discovery cohort had been generated on one and the same sequencing platform. Class I and class II HLA loci were covered by the typing at four-digit resolution. Typing coverage varied by locus: roughly 620-640 donors for A, B, C, DRB1 and DQB1; some 520 for DQA1; approximately 570 for DPA1; around 490 for DPB1. Roughly 5 DR-DQ haplotypes were handled as single units for association and clustering because linkage in the cohort was strong. Among around 400 genotyped donors of the cohort, an average of around 220,000 unique TCR beta nucleotide sequences was sequenced per donor, of which roughly 17% were non-productive.

Turning to this clone: There is no known antigen for this receptor. No base quality values were provided; no much bigger clone lies one nucleotide off.

Findings and caveats that apply to the study as a whole: A later analysis found that most CMV-associated TCR beta chains appeared HLA-restricted, with HLA associations seemingly driven largely by CMV exposure. In a later analysis, HLA-associated TCR beta chains showed more clonal expansion and lower generation probabilities than non-associated chains that were equally common. A cluster of highly shared sequence variants was judged likely to represent a technical artifact of the sequencing pipeline. Because the 87-base-pair reads could not distinguish some IMGT-functional V segments, including TRBV6-2 and TRBV6-3, those segments were excluded. The cohort was sequenced for TCR beta chains only, and without alpha or paired-chain data the features that could be detected were limited. Broadly in line with IMGT annotations, most TCR beta V segments showed up in productive rearrangements about 87% or about 30% of the time in an earlier analysis of around 600 of the donors. According to a later analysis, parvovirus B19, influenza, CMV and Epstein-Barr virus appeared linked to several top co-occurrence clusters. The classifier was reported to diagnose cytomegalovirus status with high specificity and sensitivity in both the original cohort and the validation cohort. A further reported finding was that TCR beta sequences accurately predicted the HLA-A and HLA-B alleles for most subjects in the first cohort. According to a later genetic analysis, donors in an Asian-associated ancestry cluster had fewer N-insertions in productive TCRs than the approximately 630-donor mean. In the study, about 150 TCR beta chains were listed as associated with cytomegalovirus. Correlated functional status among segregating V segments might reflect linkage disequilibrium, but an unknown experimental factor could not be ruled out. In a later genetic analysis, a missense DCLRE1C variant was associated with V-gene and J-gene trimming of TCR beta chains, and the association was replicated in an independent cohort. A later analysis associated around 16,000 TCR beta sequences with specific HLA alleles at a false discovery rate of 0.05. Three of the identified cytomegalovirus-associated TCR beta chains were confirmed in vitro to be specific for cytomegalovirus antigens. Sequencing depth was assumed to be roughly uniform across donors in the presence/absence analyses, though that assumption may not hold. Most TCR sequences were observed very rarely across donors, whereas some public TCRs were present in many individuals. The only immune exposure information available for the cohort was CMV serostatus. Because counts were too low, more than 15 rarely observed V segments, including chromosome 9 orphons, were left out of the earlier analysis of about 500 of the donors. The authors suggested that the approach could potentially be extended to other disease states and immunological phenotypes. Because HLA typing was missing for some donors at each locus, association tests included only the typed subset. Assigning TCR associations to individual alleles was difficult when HLA alleles, especially DR and DQ, strongly co-occurred. A later analysis found that TCR association rates varied across HLA loci, with DRB1 alleles showing the most associated TCRs and HLA-C alleles the fewest.

The cohort was made up of approximately 670 healthy bone marrow donors. At the time of sampling, every cohort member was nominally healthy, though immune exposures that went unrecorded were likely present. The donor was CMV seropositive and belonged to the group of over 250 seropositive cohort members. Every donor gave a peripheral blood sample, and the peripheral blood mononuclear cells from that sample were used for TCR beta sequencing. Genomic DNA extraction from the blood cell samples was performed with the Qiagen DNeasy Blood Extraction Kit. Taken from cysteine to phenylalanine, the CDR3 has 14 residues. Only the CDR3 region is kept as DNA, spanning 42 bases read in frame from base 1. Trimmed from V: 2 bases; trimmed from J: 4 bases; junction bases lacking a gene match: 4. The germline V gene sets CDR1 to SGHRS and CDR2 to YFSETQ. Library preparation was by the immunoSEQ multiplex PCR assay. A mixture of 60 forward primers for TCR Vbeta segments and 13 reverse primers for TCR Jbeta segments was used in the multiplex PCR. A multiplex PCR assay on genomic DNA amplified the CDR3 region of rearranged TCR beta genes. Amplified TCR beta libraries were sequenced as 87-base-pair reads on the Illumina HiSeq System. Turning to the authors' computational methods: Across the 600 to 700 repertoires, a later analysis counted some 81 million unique TCR beta chains, around 11 million of which were shared by at least two donors. Raw reads were error-corrected and collapsed into unique sequences by a nearest-neighbor algorithm in which closely related sequences were merged to remove PCR and sequencing errors. V, D and J gene segments were assigned by aligning CDR3 sequences to IMGT reference sequences. For a sequence to be retained, at least a six-nucleotide match to both a V gene segment and a J gene segment was required. Rearrangements were classified as productive when the CDR3 lacked stop codons and remained in frame with V and J, and all other rearrangements were classified as non-productive. Following IMGT convention, CDR3 was defined as the stretch from the second conserved V-encoded cysteine up to the conserved J-encoded phenylalanine. Sequences without an unambiguous match to a single V gene segment were excluded from the earlier analysis of several hundred of the donors. An earlier analysis of roughly 590 of the donors called V segments functional above 56.7% productive rearrangements and segregating when the between-donor standard deviation exceeded 5%. A statistical classification framework was developed to diagnose cytomegalovirus status using the catalog of TCR beta chain sequences. A later analysis assigned V and J genes by comparing TCR nucleotide sequences with IMGT/GENE-DB human TR gene sequences. The TCRdist pipeline was used in a later analysis to assign CDR3 sequences and most-parsimonious VDJ recombination scenarios. A later analysis defined each TCR beta chain by its CDR3 amino acid sequence plus V-gene family, and excluded reads lacking a unique V-gene family. A later analysis removed over 500 highly shared, low-generation-probability nucleotide sequences to deal with suspected cross-contamination and a sequencing artifact. In a later analysis, a clonal expansion index was calculated for each public chain from normalized within-repertoire ranks of inferred template counts. A later analysis computed generation probabilities with a VDJ recombination model fitted to out-of-frame rearrangements, and checked the results against IGoR. In a later analysis, hypergeometric tests were used to score TCR-TCR, TCR-HLA and TCR-CMV co-occurrence, with a repertoire-size bias correction applied to TCR pairs. False discovery rates were estimated in a later analysis by permuting HLA or CMV assignments 20 times. In a later analysis, co-occurring TCRs were grouped using DBSCAN, with TCRdist sequence similarity added in when clustering inside HLA-allele-positive subsets. Co-occurrence clustering excluded repertoires with fewer than 30,000 or more than 120,000 public chains, plus five with anomalous nucleotide sharing. Drawn from immuneACCESS, this table holds only the in-frame rearrangements with V and J called that TCRdb kept. Clones are partly lost; checked studies trace under half to an unresolved V gene and leave the rest unexplained. V and J calls and clone size are those listed in that table; D and trimming were worked out from the DNA. The sample yields roughly 100,000 clones; around four fifths were counted once. The ten largest clones capture roughly 9.2% of the sample.

The chain is encoded by TRBV5-1 joined to TRBJ2-7, with 9 bases in between that match TRBD1. The receptor's source is a woman aged 40 to 55 in good health and CMV-seropositive. Material: PBMCs. Here is the DNA: TGCGCCAGCAGCTTCCGGGACAGGGATTACGAGCAGTACTTC. This translates into CASSFRDRDYEQYF.